These 29 T cell receptor beta chains share one sample of origin, sequenced in a study of T cell repertoires in cytomegalovirus infection. One entry per CDR3 protein results from TCRdb running MiXCR on the reads. Of about 400,000 distinct CDR3 sequences listed, 15% to 20% are singletons. The sample consisted of PBMCs. All receptors derive from a human donor in good health (CMV status not recorded). Some clones in this sample may be carry-over from other donors' samples.

The table lists this clonotype with many counts. This chain links TRBV7-8 with TRBJ1-5, with D hard to call. V was clipped by 5 bases and J by 1 base, with 15 bases between them. Per the germline V gene, CDR1 is SGHVS and CDR2 is FQNEAQ. The CDR3 is made up of 16 amino acids. The CDR3 sequence is CASSLLDGGSNQPQHF. Written as DNA, the CDR3 is TGTGCCAGCAGCCTCCTGGACGGTGGGAGCAATCAGCCCCAGCATTTT.

This clonotype came up many times. V is TRBV6-1 and J is TRBJ1-5; 7 nucleotides align to TRBD1. Germline lookup yields CDR1 MNHNS and CDR2 SASEGT. After removal of 5 bases from V and 0 bases from J, the junction contained 7 bases not matched to a gene. There are 16 residues in the CDR3. In DNA, the CDR3 is TGTGCCAGCAGTCGCGGGGGACAGTATAGCAATCAGCCCCAGCATTTT. It yields the protein CASSRGGQYSNQPQHF.

This chain connects TRBV20-1 to TRBJ1-2; 9 nucleotides agree with TRBD1. From germline, CDR1 is DFQATT and CDR2 SNEGSKA (reference sequence). V trimming: 0 bases; J trimming: 6 bases; junction bases outside the gene matches: 2. This CDR3 spans 13 amino acids. In nucleotides, the CDR3 is TGCAGTGCTAGAGATTGGGACAGGGATGGCTACACCTTC. The encoded protein is CSARDWDRDGYTF.

This clonotype appeared many times. The V call is TRBV7-2, the J call TRBJ2-3; 8 bases fit TRBD2. Germline CDR1 is SGHTA and CDR2 is FQGNSA. V shed 3 bases and J 7 bases; nucleotides not matched to a gene: 6. The CDR3 loop spans 14 amino acids. CDR3: CASSFGTSTNTQYF. The DNA of the CDR3 is TGTGCCAGCAGCTTCGGGACTAGTACGAATACGCAGTATTTT.

The chain joins TRBV12-3 or TRBV12-4 to TRBJ2-7; the match to TRBD2 covers 8 bases. V lost 7 bases and J lost 1; bases outside the gene matches: 9. The CDR3 has 15 amino acids. The CDR3 spells CASKPGTRGSYEQYF. The DNA for the CDR3 is TGTGCCAGCAAACCCGGGACTAGAGGGTCCTACGAGCAGTACTTC.

In its sample, this clonotype was seen a few times. The chain couples TRBV5-6 to TRBJ2-1; D may be TRBD1 or TRBD2 (6 bases each). CDR3 length: 14 residues. V lost 4 bases and J 8 bases, leaving 16 bases between the germline ends. In germline, CDR1 is SGHDT, CDR2 YYEEEE. The CDR3 DNA is TGTGCCAGCAGCCCCGGGGGCGTTTTCGATGAGCAGTTCTTC. This translates into CASSPGGVFDEQFF.

The chain employs TRBV5-4 and TRBJ2-6; D call uncertain. Between the trimmed V and J ends, which lost 3 bases and 4 bases, there was a span of 11 bases. This CDR3 region has 15 residues. Germline CDR1 reads SGHNT; CDR2 reads YYREEE (reference sequence). CDR3 sequence: CASSSQWLGANVLTF. CDR3 nucleotide sequence: TGTGCCAGCAGCTCCCAGTGGCTAGGGGCCAACGTCCTGACTTTC.

The chain employs TRBV3-1 and TRBJ1-6; D call uncertain. V was pared by 1 base and J by 8 bases, with 6 bases between. The CDR3 covers 13 residues. Germline lookup yields CDR1 LGHDT and CDR2 YNNKEL (reference sequence). CDR3 DNA sequence: TGTGCCAGCAGCCAAGTCACCGATTCACCCCTCCACTTT. This codes for CASSQVTDSPLHF.

This clonotype has a count of ten or more. This CDR3 is CASSLGRQWPQHF. CDR3 DNA: TGTGCCAGCAGTTTAGGACGCCAATGGCCCCAGCATTTT. J is TRBJ1-5 and V is TRBV12-3 or TRBV12-4; D call uncertain. Trimming cost V 1 base and J 9 bases, with 10 bases left between them. The CDR3 sequence is 13 residues long.

This clonotype appeared many times. This sequence joins TRBV7-2 and TRBJ2-7; perhaps D is TRBD1 or TRBD2 (5 bases each). The CDR3 runs to 15 residues. With 3 bases removed from V and 2 bases from J, the gap between germline ends came to 14 bases. Germline V gives CDR1 SGHTA, CDR2 FQGNSA. For the CDR3, the DNA is TGTGCCAGCAGCTTGCCCCTTGGGGGAACCTACGAGCAGTACTTC. Its protein is CASSLPLGGTYEQYF.

This clonotype was detected many times. V usage is TRBV7-2 and J usage is TRBJ2-3; TRBD2 matches at 9 bases. Trimming at V came to 5 bases and at J to 8 bases, leaving 5 bases not matched to a gene. Germline CDR1 reads SGHTA; CDR2 reads FQGNSA. This CDR3 contains 13 residues. The CDR3 here is CASSVGTSSTQYF. DNA of the CDR3: TGTGCCAGCAGCGTCGGGACTAGCAGTACGCAGTATTTT.

In this sample, this clonotype turned up many times. V gene TRBV7-9 combines with J gene TRBJ2-7; 10 bases align to TRBD2. Trimming took 1 base from V and 4 from J; bases not matched to a gene: 10. CDR3 length equals 17 residues. CDR1 is SEHNR, CDR2 FQNEAQ, per germline (reference sequence). CDR3 sequence: CASSLEGWLAGAYEQYF. The CDR3 DNA is TGTGCCAGCAGCTTAGAGGGCTGGCTAGCGGGGGCATACGAGCAGTACTTC.

The chain couples TRBV4-1 to TRBJ2-1; tentative D call: TRBD1 (5 bases). CDR3 length equals 15 residues. Germline CDR1 reads MGHRA; CDR2 reads YSYEKL. With 4 bases removed from V and 10 bases from J, the gap between germline ends came to 20 bases. The CDR3 DNA reads TGCGCCAGCAGCCCGCACACCCCCAGGGTCAGGGAGCAGTTCTTC. Translated, it gives CASSPHTPRVREQFF.

In this sample, this clonotype turned up many times. The chain recombines TRBV7-2 with TRBJ2-7; no reliable D call. The germline V and J ends were trimmed by 7 bases and 5 bases, with 9 bases remaining between them. CDR3 length equals 11 residues. The germline V gene has CDR1 SGHTA and CDR2 FQGNSA. The CDR3 coding sequence is TGTGCCAGCACCGCTTGGGACGAGCAGTACTTC. Protein sequence: CASTAWDEQYF.

V and J are TRBV9 and TRBJ1-6; D remains unclear. Germline CDR1 SGDLS, CDR2 YYNGEE. Between the trimmed V and J ends, which lost 0 bases and 7 bases, there was a span of 11 bases. This CDR3 contains 15 residues. The CDR3 spells CASSVGVVSNSPLHF. In nucleotides, the CDR3 is TGTGCCAGCAGCGTAGGGGTTGTCTCGAATTCACCCCTCCACTTT.

The chain employs TRBV28 and TRBJ2-3; no firm D call. Trimming removed 6 bases from V and 3 bases from J, with 10 bases in between. This CDR3 comprises 13 residues. Germline CDR1 is MDHEN and CDR2 is SYDVKM. CDR3 nucleotides: TGTGCCAGCAGACTCCCTCCAACAGATACGCAGTATTTT. Its protein is CASRLPPTDTQYF.

At least ten counts were recorded for this clonotype. CDR3 sequence (DNA): TGCGCCAGCAGCCAGCCAGCTACAACTAATGAAAAACTGTTTTTT. Its translation is CASSQPATTNEKLFF. The chain uses TRBV4-1 and TRBJ1-4; unclear D gene. CDR3 length equals 15 residues. Trimming removed 3 bases from V and 0 bases from J, with 8 bases in between. The germline gives CDR1 MGHRA, CDR2 YSYEKL.

The chain couples TRBV20-1 to TRBJ2-1, with D perhaps matching TRBD2 (5 bases). This CDR3 is built from 15 residues. Germline loops: CDR1 DFQATT, CDR2 SNEGSKA (reference sequence). Trimming shortened V by 1 base and J by 0 bases, and 10 bases separated the two germline ends. As DNA, the CDR3 is TGCAGTGCTAGAGTGGTAGGGAGCTCCTACAATGAGCAGTTCTTC. It is translated as CSARVVGSSYNEQFF.

In this sample, this clonotype turned up a few times. V gene TRBV4-1 combines with J gene TRBJ2-7; either TRBD1 or TRBD2 may fit D (6 bases each). CDR1 MGHRA and CDR2 YSYEKL come from the germline V gene. The CDR3 sequence is 14 residues long. Trimming shortened V by 3 bases and J by 2 bases, and 11 bases separated the two germline ends. CDR3 residues: CASSQIGGTYEQYF. CDR3 DNA: TGCGCCAGCAGCCAGATCGGGGGCACCTACGAGCAGTACTTC.

The rearrangement links TRBV15 to TRBJ2-1; TRBD2 matches at 15 bases. With 3 bases clipped from V and 9 bases from J, the junction kept 6 bases outside the gene matches. Germline-derived CDR1 and CDR2 are LNHNV and YYDKDF (reference sequence). There are 16 residues in the CDR3. CDR3 protein: CATSSSGLAGGSEQFF. The DNA of the CDR3 is TGTGCCACCAGCAGTTCCGGACTAGCGGGAGGGAGTGAGCAGTTCTTC.

V is TRBV4-3 and J is TRBJ1-1; TRBD1 aligns across 10 bases. J gave up 3 bases and V 3 bases, and 4 bases lay outside the gene matches. CDR1 LGHNA and CDR2 YSLEER come from the germline V gene. This CDR3 region has 15 residues. In DNA form, the CDR3 reads TGCGCCAGCAGCCAGGGGACAGGGGACTACACTGAAGCTTTCTTT. Translating gives CASSQGTGDYTEAFF.

V usage is TRBV20-1 and J usage is TRBJ1-1; D might be TRBD1 (6 bases). Germline lookup yields CDR1 DFQATT and CDR2 SNEGSKA (reference sequence). V shed 1 base and J shed 11 bases, with 20 bases lying between them. The CDR3 runs to 14 residues. The CDR3 spells CSARANRVLSGAFF. CDR3 nucleotide sequence: TGCAGTGCTAGAGCAAACAGGGTCCTTTCTGGGGCTTTCTTT.

The sample holds a few counts of this clonotype. The gene calls are TRBV11-2 and TRBJ2-1; D not resolved. The length of the CDR3 is 15 residues. Between the trimmed V and J ends, which lost 7 bases and 6 bases, there was a span of 19 bases. CDR1 and CDR2 (germline): SGHAT, FQNNGV. The CDR3 is CASKRDGAWANEQFF. The CDR3 DNA is TGTGCCAGCAAGCGAGACGGCGCGTGGGCCAATGAGCAGTTCTTC.

This clonotype was seen at least ten times. J is TRBJ2-3 and V is TRBV7-2; the D gene is possibly TRBD1 (6 bases). Germline loops: CDR1 SGHTA, CDR2 FQGNSA. CDR3 length: 13 residues. The V end lost 4 bases, the J end lost 8 bases, and 13 bases lay between the germline ends. DNA of the CDR3: TGTGCCAGCAGCTCTGACAGGCCGGCTACGCAGTATTTT. This sequence encodes CASSSDRPATQYF.

This clonotype came up many times. V gene TRBV7-2 combines with J gene TRBJ2-5, with a possible D match to TRBD1 (6 bases). The V gene lost 3 bases and the J gene lost 9 bases, with 8 bases spanning the gap. The CDR3 runs 11 residues. CDR1 is SGHTA, CDR2 FQGNSA, per germline. The CDR3 protein is CASSLYRAQYF. Here the CDR3 DNA reads TGTGCCAGCAGCTTGTACAGGGCCCAGTACTTC.

This clonotype showed up just a few times. The chain is built from TRBV12-3 or TRBV12-4 and TRBJ2-5; D uncertain. CDR3 length: 15 amino acids. The germline V and J ends were trimmed by 5 bases and 3 bases, with 16 bases remaining between them. The CDR3 loop reads CASSPPQDREETQYF. The CDR3 DNA sequence: TGTGCCAGCAGTCCCCCCCAAGACCGGGAAGAGACCCAGTACTTC.

The chain uses TRBV20-1 and TRBJ2-1; 13 bases agree with TRBD2. Per germline, CDR1 DFQATT and CDR2 SNEGSKA (reference sequence). The CDR3 consists of 14 residues. The V and J ends lost 4 bases and 8 bases, in that order; junction bases with no gene match: 5. Here the CDR3 reads CSAIGTSGMDEQFF. The CDR3 DNA follows: TGCAGTGCTATAGGGACTAGCGGGATGGATGAGCAGTTCTTC.

The chain combines TRBV4-1 with TRBJ1-3, with 7 positions matching TRBD1. Germline values: CDR1 MGHRA, CDR2 YSYEKL. Trimming took 3 bases from V and 0 from J; bases not matched to a gene: 8. This CDR3 comprises 17 residues. CDR3 region: CASSQDIQGFSGNTIYF. In nucleotides, the CDR3 is TGCGCCAGCAGCCAGGATATACAGGGGTTCTCTGGAAACACCATATATTTT.

This clonotype occurred a few times. This chain connects TRBV7-2 to TRBJ2-7, with D tentatively TRBD1 or TRBD2 (7 bases each). From germline, CDR1 is SGHTA and CDR2 FQGNSA. This CDR3 has 14 residues. V was clipped by 5 bases and J by 12 bases, with 23 bases between them. This CDR3 is CASSRGGGGPFLYF. CDR3 nucleotides: TGTGCCAGCAGCAGGGGGGGAGGGGGCCCGTTTTTGTACTTC.